What follows are 3 T cell receptor beta chains derived from one specimen sequenced in a study of cytomegalovirus exposure and HLA in healthy donors (dated by TCRdb to 2015 to 2018). Library method: the immunoSEQ multiplex PCR assay. This immuneACCESS table, as held by TCRdb, lists in-frame sequences with V and J called but not all clones. Of the missing ones, under half trace to an unresolved V gene in checked studies; the others have no known cause. This sample gives approximately 160,000 clones in total; approximately 86% of them show up just once. Of the sample, around 2.3% falls within the top ten clones. Sample: PBMCs. Receptors originate from a woman aged 18-29 years in good health and CMV-seronegative.

The chain recombines TRBV2 with TRBJ1-2; 11 bases align to TRBD1. The CDR3 is made up of 13 amino acids. Germline lookup yields CDR1 SNHLY and CDR2 FYNNEI. Germline trimming cut 8 bases from V and 2 bases from J; bases unmatched to any gene: 1. The CDR3 is CASRDRGNYGYTF. In DNA form, the CDR3 reads TGTGCCAGCCGGGACAGGGGGAACTATGGCTACACCTTC.

The chain has TRBV7-9 and TRBJ1-1; D remains unclear. The V end was cut by 7 bases, the J end by 4 bases, with 16 bases between. CDR1 is SEHNR and CDR2 is FQNEAQ in the germline V gene (reference sequence). The CDR3 contains 14 residues. CDR3 nucleotides: TGTGCCAGCAACCCCAAAAGCGATGGCACTGAAGCTTTCTTT. Translating it yields CASNPKSDGTEAFF.

This chain links TRBV19 with TRBJ2-2, with 7 bases matching TRBD1. CDR3 length: 12 residues. Per the germline V gene, CDR1 is LNHDA and CDR2 is SQIVND (reference sequence). V was pared by 9 bases and J by 7 bases, with 5 bases of the junction left unmatched. CDR3 in amino acids: CASRQGGGELFF. DNA of the CDR3: TGTGCCAGCCGACAGGGTGGCGGGGAGCTGTTTTTT.